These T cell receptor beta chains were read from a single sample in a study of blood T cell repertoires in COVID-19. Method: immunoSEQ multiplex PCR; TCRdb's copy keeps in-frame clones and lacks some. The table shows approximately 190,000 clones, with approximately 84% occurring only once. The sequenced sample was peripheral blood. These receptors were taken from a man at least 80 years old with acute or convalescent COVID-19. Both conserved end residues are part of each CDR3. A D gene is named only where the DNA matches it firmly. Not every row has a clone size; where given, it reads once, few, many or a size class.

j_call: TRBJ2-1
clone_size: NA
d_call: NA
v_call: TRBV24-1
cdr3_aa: CATSDPGHQMVFF
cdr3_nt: TGTGCCACCAGTGACCCGGGACACCAAATGGTGTTCTTC

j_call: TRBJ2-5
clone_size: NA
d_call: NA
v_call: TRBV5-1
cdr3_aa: CASSLPPRYQETQYF
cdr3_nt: TGCGCCAGCAGCCTACCTCCTCGGTACCAAGAGACCCAGTACTTC

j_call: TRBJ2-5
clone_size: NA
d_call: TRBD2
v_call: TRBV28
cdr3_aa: CASSPASGSSAQYF
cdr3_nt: TGTGCCAGCAGCCCCGCTAGCGGGAGCTCGGCCCAGTACTTC

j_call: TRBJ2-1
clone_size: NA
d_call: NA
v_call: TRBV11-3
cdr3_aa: CASSLSYNEQFF
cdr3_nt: TGTGCCAGCAGCCTCTCCTACAATGAGCAGTTCTTC

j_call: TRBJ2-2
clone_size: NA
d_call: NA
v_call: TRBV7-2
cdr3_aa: CASSSGNTGELFF
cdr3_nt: TGTGCCAGCAGCTCGGGAAACACCGGGGAGCTGTTTTTT

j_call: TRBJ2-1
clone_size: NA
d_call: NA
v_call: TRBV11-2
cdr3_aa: CASSPLHEQFF
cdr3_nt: TGTGCCAGCAGCCCTTTACACGAGCAGTTCTTC

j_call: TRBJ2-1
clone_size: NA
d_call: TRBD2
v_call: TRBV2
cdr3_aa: CASRREGVYNEQFF
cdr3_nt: TGTGCCAGCAGACGGGAGGGGGTGTACAATGAGCAGTTCTTC

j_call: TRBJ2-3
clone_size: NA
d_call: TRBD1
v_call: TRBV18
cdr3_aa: CASSPPPGGPDTQYF
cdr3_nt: TGTGCCAGCTCACCACCTCCAGGGGGTCCAGATACGCAGTATTTT

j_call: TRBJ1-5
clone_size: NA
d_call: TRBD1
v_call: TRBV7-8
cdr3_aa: CASSPTGTGYSNQPQHF
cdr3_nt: TGTGCCAGCAGCCCGACCGGGACAGGTTATAGCAATCAGCCCCAGCATTTT

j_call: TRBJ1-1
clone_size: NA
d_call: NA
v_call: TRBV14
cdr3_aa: CASSRQGIPTEAFF
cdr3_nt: TGTGCCAGCAGCCGTCAGGGAATTCCCACTGAAGCTTTCTTT

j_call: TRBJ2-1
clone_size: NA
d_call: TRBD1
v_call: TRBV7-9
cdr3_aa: CASSRPQGANNEQFF
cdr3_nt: TGTGCCAGCAGCAGACCGCAGGGGGCTAACAATGAGCAGTTCTTC

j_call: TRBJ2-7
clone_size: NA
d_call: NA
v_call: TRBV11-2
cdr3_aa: CASSRSGVSYEQYF
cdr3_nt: TGTGCCAGCAGCCGATCGGGGGTGTCCTACGAGCAGTACTTC

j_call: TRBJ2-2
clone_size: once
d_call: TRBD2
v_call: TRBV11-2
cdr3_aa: CASSSVAGEDTGELFF
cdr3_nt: TGTGCCAGCAGCTCAGTAGCGGGAGAGGACACCGGGGAGCTGTTTTTT

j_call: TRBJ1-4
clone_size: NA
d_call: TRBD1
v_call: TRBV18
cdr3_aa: CASSPVTGGANEKLFF
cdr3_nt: TGTGCCAGCTCACCCGTTACAGGGGGAGCTAACGAAAAACTGTTTTTT

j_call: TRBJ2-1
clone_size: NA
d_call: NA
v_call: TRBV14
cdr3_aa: CASSQANSYNEQFF
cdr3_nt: TGTGCCAGCAGCCAAGCGAACAGCTACAATGAGCAGTTCTTC

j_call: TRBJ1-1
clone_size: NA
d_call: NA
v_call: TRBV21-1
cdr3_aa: CASSAPTGRMNTEAFF
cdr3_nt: TGTGCCAGCAGCGCACCGACAGGGCGAATGAACACTGAAGCTTTCTTT

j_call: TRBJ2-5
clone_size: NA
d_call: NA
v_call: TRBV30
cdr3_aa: CAWSPGTMYQETQYF
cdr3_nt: TGTGCCTGGAGCCCCGGGACAATGTACCAAGAGACCCAGTACTTC

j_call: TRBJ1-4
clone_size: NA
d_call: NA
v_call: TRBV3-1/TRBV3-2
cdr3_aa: CASSPRVATNEKLFF
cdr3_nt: TGTGCCAGCAGCCCGAGAGTCGCAACTAATGAAAAACTGTTTTTT

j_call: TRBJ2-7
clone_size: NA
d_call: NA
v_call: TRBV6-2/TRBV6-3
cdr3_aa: CASSWLSYEQYF
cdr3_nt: TGTGCCAGCAGTTGGCTCTCCTACGAGCAGTACTTC

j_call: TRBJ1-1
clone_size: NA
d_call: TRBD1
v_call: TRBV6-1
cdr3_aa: CASSEPYRGTEAFF
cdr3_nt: TGTGCCAGCAGTGAACCATACAGGGGCACTGAAGCTTTCTTT

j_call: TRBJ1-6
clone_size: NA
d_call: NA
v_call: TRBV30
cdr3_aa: CAWRPAGVNSPLHF
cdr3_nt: TGTGCCTGGAGACCTGCAGGGGTTAATTCACCCCTCCACTTT

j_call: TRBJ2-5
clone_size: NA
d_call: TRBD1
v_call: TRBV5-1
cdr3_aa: CASSLEGRGLETQYF
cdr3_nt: TGCGCCAGCAGCTTGGAGGGCAGGGGGCTTGAGACCCAGTACTTC

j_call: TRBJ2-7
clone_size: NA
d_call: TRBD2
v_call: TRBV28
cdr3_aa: CASSLIGRGGYEQYF
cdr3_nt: TGTGCCAGCAGTTTAATCGGGCGGGGGGGGTACGAGCAGTACTTC